Listed here is a single T cell receptor beta chain. Its antigen remains unidentified. This sample is drawn from a study of T cell repertoires in cytomegalovirus infection. TCRdb re-derived calls from the reads in MiXCR, one entry per CDR3 protein. The sample contains more than 250,000 distinct CDR3 sequences, just under 25% of which appear only once. CDR1 SGHTA and CDR2 FQGNSA come from the germline V gene. Trimming left V 5 bases short and J 0 bases short, with 12 bases between. CDR3 length equals 15 residues. The chain joins TRBV7-2 to TRBJ2-3; D is unresolved. This TCR derives from a human donor in good health (CMV status not recorded). Some clones in this sample may be carry-over from other donors' samples. This material consisted of cultured PBMCs, taken from culture after CMV antigen stimulation. This CDR3 reads CASSLTRFSTDTQYF. In DNA form, the CDR3 reads TGTGCCAGCAGCCTCACCCGATTTAGCACAGATACGCAGTATTTT.